The 16 T cell receptor beta chains below were found in one sample sequenced in a study of vaccination and CD4 T cells after COVID-19. Sample treatment: approximately 11-day PBMC culture with coronavirus spike peptide pools or control peptides (ViraFEST assay). CD4+ T cells that had been cultured provided DNA sequenced with the Oncomine TCR Beta short-read assay. TCRdb fed the PCR reads into MiXCR, producing one record per CDR3 protein. This table holds about 12,000 distinct CDR3 sequences, around three fifths found once. These receptors' antigens are unknown. Sample: CD4+ T cells from blood, cultured in vitro. The receptor source for this set is a human donor who had recovered from COVID-19.

The DNA of the CDR3 is TGTGCCAGCAGCTCCAACACCGGGGAGCTGTTTTTT. Translation gives CASSSNTGELFF. The chain employs TRBV12-3 or TRBV12-4 and TRBJ2-2; D gene unclear. This CDR3 is built from 12 residues. With 6 bases removed from V and 2 bases from J, the gap between germline ends came to 4 bases.

The chain couples TRBV7-9 to TRBJ1-3; D unclear. The V end lost 1 base, the J end lost 4 bases, and 11 bases lay between the germline ends. The germline gives CDR1 SEHNR, CDR2 FQNEAQ (reference sequence). The CDR3 extends over 15 amino acids. Here the CDR3 reads CASSLGVESGNTIYF. For the CDR3, the DNA is TGTGCCAGCAGCTTAGGGGTTGAGTCGGGAAACACCATATATTTT.

V and J are TRBV15 and TRBJ1-1, with D hard to call. This CDR3 is 12 amino acids long. Germline V gene lookup returns CDR1 LNHNV and CDR2 YYDKDF (reference sequence). V shed 5 bases and J shed 5 bases, with 9 bases lying between them. The DNA of the CDR3 is TGTGCCACCAGCTCGCGGGGTACTGAAGCTTTCTTT. Amino acid sequence: CATSSRGTEAFF.

This clonotype was recorded a few times. This chain connects TRBV5-8 to TRBJ2-2, with 9 bases matching TRBD1. The CDR3 totals 19 residues. Germline V gene lookup returns CDR1 SGHTS and CDR2 YDEGEE. The trim removed 3 bases at V and 3 bases at J, leaving 15 bases unmatched. CDR3 region: CASSSAEPHRGLYTGELFF. The CDR3 DNA sequence: TGTGCCAGCAGCTCCGCCGAACCACACAGGGGGCTATACACCGGGGAGCTGTTTTTT.

The genes are TRBV27 and TRBJ2-5; D is unresolved. V lost 0 bases to trimming and J lost 4 bases, with 9 bases between them. The CDR3 extends over 14 amino acids. Per germline, CDR1 MNHEY and CDR2 SMNVEV (reference sequence). The DNA of the CDR3 is TGTGCCAGCAGTTTATCGACTTTGGGAGAGACCCAGTACTTC. This translates into CASSLSTLGETQYF.

V is TRBV27 and J is TRBJ1-6; D is undetermined. CDR1 MNHEY and CDR2 SMNVEV come from the germline V gene (reference sequence). V lost 5 bases, J lost 8 bases, and 13 bases lay in between. This CDR3 has 14 amino acids. The CDR3 region has the DNA TGTGCCAGCAGTATCCTGGTCGGAGATTCACCCCTCCACTTT. Translating gives CASSILVGDSPLHF.

This chain connects TRBV29-1 to TRBJ1-1; 7 nucleotides align to TRBD1. The V gene's germline CDR1 is SQVTM and CDR2 ANQGSEA. Losses at the gene ends were 5 bases for V and 2 bases for J; bases not matched to a gene: 5. This CDR3 has 13 residues. The CDR3 is CSVHRGPNTEAFF. CDR3 DNA sequence: TGCAGCGTTCACAGGGGCCCTAACACTGAAGCTTTCTTT.

The CDR3 DNA reads as TGTGCCAGCAGCTTTTATGCCGGGGAGCTGTTTTTT. Amino acids: CASSFYAGELFF. The chain combines TRBV7-3 with TRBJ2-2; no definite D call. Germline values: CDR1 SGHTA, CDR2 FQGTGA. Trimming took off 3 bases at V and 6 bases at J, with 5 bases between the two ends. The CDR3 is 12 amino acids.

This clonotype came up a few times. The chain combines TRBV24-1 with TRBJ2-3; 15 positions agree with TRBD2. The CDR3 is 16 residues long. Germline-derived CDR1 and CDR2 are KGHDR and SFDVKD. J lost 6 bases, V lost 3 bases, and 3 bases had no gene match. CDR3 in DNA: TGTGCCACCAGTGATGGACTAGCGGGAGGGTCCGATACGCAGTATTTT. As protein: CATSDGLAGGSDTQYF.

The chain carries TRBV20-1 and TRBJ2-5; no firm D call. Germline loops: CDR1 DFQATT, CDR2 SNEGSKA (reference sequence). This CDR3 spans 13 amino acids. Trimming removed 1 base from V and 1 base from J, with 7 bases in between. CDR3 nucleotide sequence: TGCAGTGCTAGAGTGACGGGCCAAGAGACCCAGTACTTC. It yields the protein CSARVTGQETQYF.

This clonotype was found once. The chain joins TRBV2 to TRBJ2-7, with D possibly being TRBD2 (5 bases). Germline loops: CDR1 SNHLY, CDR2 FYNNEI. The CDR3 consists of 15 residues. V was cut by 4 bases and J by 1 base, with 14 bases left in between. CDR3 DNA: TGTGCCAGCAGTGCGCGACCGAGCGGTTCCTACGAGCAGTACTTC. Amino acids: CASSARPSGSYEQYF.

The chain uses TRBV6-2 or TRBV6-3 and TRBJ2-7; 8 bases align to TRBD2. V lost 6 bases to trimming and J lost 0 bases; unmatched junction nucleotides: 10. The CDR3 runs to 16 residues. Looked up from germline, CDR1 is MNHEY and CDR2 is SVGEGT. CDR3 bases: TGTGCCAGCAGACTTCAGGACGGGAGGGCCTCCTACGAGCAGTACTTC. Its translation: CASRLQDGRASYEQYF.

The rearrangement joins TRBV19 to TRBJ2-5; TRBD1 is a possible D gene (6 bases). In germline, CDR1 is LNHDA, CDR2 SQIVND (reference sequence). The CDR3 loop spans 15 amino acids. V lost 0 bases and J lost 4, with 12 bases in between. CDR3 bases: TGTGCCAGTAGTATAGAGGGGGCAAGGGGAGAGACCCAGTACTTC. Residues: CASSIEGARGETQYF.

The chain has TRBV7-6 and TRBJ1-2; TRBD1 aligns across 7 bases. CDR3 length: 14 residues. V was pared by 0 bases and J by 3 bases, with 1 base of the junction left unmatched. Per germline, CDR1 SGHVS and CDR2 FNYEAQ. The CDR3 here is CASSLAQGDYGYTF. As DNA, the CDR3 is TGTGCCAGCAGCTTAGCTCAGGGGGACTATGGCTACACCTTC. The variable domain in full, completed from reference TRBV7-6 and TRBJ1-2, reads GAGVSQSPRYKVTKRGQDVALRCDPISGHVSLYWYRQALGQGPEFLTYFNYEAQQDKSGLPNDRFSAERPEGSISTLTIQRTEQRDSAMYRCASSLAQGDYGYTFGSGTRLTVV.

The chain couples TRBV2 to TRBJ2-5; 9 bases agree with TRBD2. From germline, CDR1 is SNHLY and CDR2 FYNNEI. The ends lost 7 bases at V and 1 base at J; junction bases unmatched: 10. The CDR3 sequence is 16 residues long. The CDR3 DNA sequence: TGTGCCAGCAAAAGAGGGAGCGGGAGGTCCCAAGAGACCCAGTACTTC. Its protein product is CASKRGSGRSQETQYF.

The DNA for the CDR3 is TGCAGTGCCGCACCACAGGGGCATGAAAAACTGTTTTTT. Residues: CSAAPQGHEKLFF. The gene calls are TRBV20-1 and TRBJ1-4; 7 bases line up with TRBD1. V lost 6 bases, J lost 6 bases, and 7 bases stayed unmatched. The CDR3 contains 13 residues. The germline gives CDR1 DFQATT, CDR2 SNEGSKA (reference sequence).